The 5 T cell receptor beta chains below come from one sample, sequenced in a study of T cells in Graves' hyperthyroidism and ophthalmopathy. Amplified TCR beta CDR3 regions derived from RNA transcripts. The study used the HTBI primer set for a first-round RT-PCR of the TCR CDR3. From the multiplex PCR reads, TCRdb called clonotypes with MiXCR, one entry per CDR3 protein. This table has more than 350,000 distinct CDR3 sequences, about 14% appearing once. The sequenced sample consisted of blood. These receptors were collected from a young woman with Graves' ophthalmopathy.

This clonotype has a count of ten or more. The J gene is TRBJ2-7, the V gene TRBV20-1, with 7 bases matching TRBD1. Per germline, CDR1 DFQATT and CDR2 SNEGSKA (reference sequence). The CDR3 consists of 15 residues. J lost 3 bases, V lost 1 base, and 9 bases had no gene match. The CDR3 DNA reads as TGCAGTGCTAGAGCAGGGGACAGTGGACTCTACGAGCAGTACTTC. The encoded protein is CSARAGDSGLYEQYF.

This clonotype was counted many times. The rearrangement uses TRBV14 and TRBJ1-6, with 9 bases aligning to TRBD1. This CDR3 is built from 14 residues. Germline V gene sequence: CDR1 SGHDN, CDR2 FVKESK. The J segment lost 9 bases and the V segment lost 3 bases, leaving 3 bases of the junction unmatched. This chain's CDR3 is CASSQDRGGSPLHF. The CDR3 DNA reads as TGTGCCAGCAGCCAGGACAGGGGAGGTTCACCCCTCCACTTT.

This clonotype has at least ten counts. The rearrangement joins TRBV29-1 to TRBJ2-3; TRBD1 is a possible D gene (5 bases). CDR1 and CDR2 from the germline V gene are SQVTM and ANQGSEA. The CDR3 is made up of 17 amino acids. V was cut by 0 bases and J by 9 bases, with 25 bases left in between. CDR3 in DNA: TGCAGCGTTGAAGATTACGTGACAGACCAAGTACGGGTGACGCAGTATTTT. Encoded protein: CSVEDYVTDQVRVTQYF.

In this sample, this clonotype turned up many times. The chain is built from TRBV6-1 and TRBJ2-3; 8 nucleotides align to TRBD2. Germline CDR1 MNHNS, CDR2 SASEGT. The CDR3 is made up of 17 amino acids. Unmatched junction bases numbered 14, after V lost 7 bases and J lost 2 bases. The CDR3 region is CASTDRWSGGPTDTQYF. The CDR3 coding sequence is TGTGCCAGCACTGACAGGTGGAGCGGGGGCCCCACAGATACGCAGTATTTT.

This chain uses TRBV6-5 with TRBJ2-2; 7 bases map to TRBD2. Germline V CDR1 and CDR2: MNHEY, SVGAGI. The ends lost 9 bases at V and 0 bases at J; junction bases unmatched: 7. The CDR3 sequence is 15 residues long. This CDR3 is CASYKRGSNTGELFF. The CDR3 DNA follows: TGTGCCAGTTACAAGCGGGGTTCGAACACCGGGGAGCTGTTTTTT.